This T cell receptor (beta chain) was profiled in a study of shared clonotypes between healthy human individuals. A note on this clone: As yet, its antigen is unknown.

Study outcomes and limitations: A limitation of the genetic and exposure-history diversity represented arose from few donors. Relative to memory subsets, naive subsets generally showed larger estimated richness. Among donors, the sharing of clonotypes was expected to be influenced by sequencing depth.

V lost 4 bases, J lost 3 bases, and 7 bases lay in between. This CDR3 spans 13 amino acids. The V gene's germline CDR1 is SGHDN and CDR2 FVKESK. Source study methods: Because ImmunoSEQ provided only junction sequences with no quality scores, the filtering differed. Produced via immunoSEQ multiplex PCR; TCRdb's table is partial and in-frame only. V, J and clone size derive from that table, while D and trimming were established from the DNA sequence. The sample lists more than 2 million clones, roughly 95% occurring once. Positively selected for CCR7, the CD45RO-negative cells used as naive CD8 cells excluded terminally differentiated effector memory CD45RA+ cells.

The chain links TRBV14 to TRBJ1-5; D remains unclear. The origin of this receptor is a man aged 18 to 29 in good health. Sequencing was carried out using naive CD8+ T cells sorted from blood. The CDR3 coding sequence is TGTGCCAGCAGCCGCCTTGCCAATCAGCCCCAGCATTTT. Residues: CASSRLANQPQHF.